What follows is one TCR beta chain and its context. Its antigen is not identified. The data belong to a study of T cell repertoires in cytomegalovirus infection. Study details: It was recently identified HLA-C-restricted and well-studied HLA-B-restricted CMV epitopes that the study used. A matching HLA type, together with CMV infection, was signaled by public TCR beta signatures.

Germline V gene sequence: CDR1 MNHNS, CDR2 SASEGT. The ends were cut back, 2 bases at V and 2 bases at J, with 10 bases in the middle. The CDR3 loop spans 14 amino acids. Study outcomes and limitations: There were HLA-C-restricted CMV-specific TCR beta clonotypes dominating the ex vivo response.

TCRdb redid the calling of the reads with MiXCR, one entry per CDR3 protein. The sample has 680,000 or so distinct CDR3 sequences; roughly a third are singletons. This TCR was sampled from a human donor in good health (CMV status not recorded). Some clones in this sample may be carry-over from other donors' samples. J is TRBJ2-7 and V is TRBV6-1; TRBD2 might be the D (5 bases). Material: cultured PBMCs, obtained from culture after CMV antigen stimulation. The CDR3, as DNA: TGTGCCAGCAGTGAACATGCCGGGACCTACGAGCAGTACTTC. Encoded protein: CASSEHAGTYEQYF.